Below, 7 T cell receptor beta chains from the same sample are listed, as sequenced in a study of blood T cell repertoires in COVID-19. Some clones are missing from TCRdb's copy, which holds only in-frame ones; the method was immunoSEQ multiplex PCR. This table has 55,000 to 85,000 clones, roughly 87% appearing once. Specimen: peripheral blood. These receptors came from a woman aged 18 to 35 with acute or convalescent COVID-19.

The chain uses TRBV3-1 (or the pseudogene TRBV3-2) and TRBJ2-4, with D hard to call. Germline V gene sequence: CDR1 LGHDT, CDR2 YNNKEL (reference sequence). The CDR3 has 15 amino acids. Trimming shortened V by 5 bases and J by 4 bases, and 15 bases separated the two germline ends. CDR3 loop: CASSTWQARKNIQYF. DNA for the CDR3: TGTGCCAGCAGCACCTGGCAGGCAAGAAAAAACATTCAGTACTTC.

This rearrangement joins TRBV5-4 to TRBJ2-2, with 8 positions matching TRBD2. CDR3 length: 16 residues. CDR1 and CDR2 (germline): SGHNT, YYREEE (reference sequence). The junction had 8 bases not matched to a gene; V was cut back by 6 bases and J by 1 base. The CDR3 nucleotides read TGTGCCAGCACCCTGGCCACTAGCGGGAACACCGGGGAGCTGTTTTTT. Its protein product is CASTLATSGNTGELFF.

The chain recombines TRBV27 with TRBJ1-6; 8 bases align to TRBD1. V lost 3 bases to trimming and J lost 10 bases; unmatched junction nucleotides: 5. The CDR3 sequence is 14 residues long. Germline loops: CDR1 MNHEY, CDR2 SMNVEV (reference sequence). The CDR3 reads CASSLDRANSPLHF. The CDR3 DNA sequence: TGTGCCAGCAGTTTGGACAGGGCAAACTCACCCCTCCACTTT.

The CDR3 DNA is TGTGCCAGCAGTTTAGGGGCAGGAGAAAAACTGTTTTTT. The encoded protein is CASSLGAGEKLFF. This sequence joins TRBV5-6 and TRBJ1-4, with D possibly TRBD1 on 5 matching bases. V shed 5 bases and J shed 8 bases, with 13 bases lying between them. CDR1 and CDR2 from the germline V gene are SGHDT and YYEEEE. The CDR3 is made up of 13 amino acids.

Regarding this clone: Other nucleotide sequences in the sample specify the same CDR3. The chain couples TRBV6-5 to TRBJ1-5, with TRBD1 matching 8 bases. The germline V gene encodes CDR1 MNHEY and CDR2 SVGAGI. This CDR3 comprises 15 residues. V lost 5 bases to trimming and J lost 0 bases; unmatched junction nucleotides: 3. CDR3 sequence (DNA): TGTGCCAGCAGTAGGGACAGGTCTAGCAATCAGCCCCAGCATTTT. Protein product: CASSRDRSSNQPQHF.

This sequence joins TRBV5-5 and TRBJ1-2, with TRBD1 matching over 7 bases. The germline CDR1 and CDR2 sequences are SGHKS and YYEKEE (reference sequence). Trimming cost V 4 bases and J 4 bases; bases outside gene matches: 10. The CDR3 has 15 amino acids. CDR3 sequence: CASSHSNDRVYGYTF. The DNA of the CDR3 is TGTGCCAGCAGCCACTCCAACGACAGGGTCTATGGCTACACCTTC.

This clone was seen only once. In DNA, the CDR3 is TGTGCCAGTAGTACCCGACAGGGAGGTTTGCAGAAGGATACGCAGTATTTT. Its protein product is CASSTRQGGLQKDTQYF. The chain recombines TRBV19 with TRBJ2-3, with D perhaps TRBD1 (7 bases). Trimming took 4 bases from V and 6 from J, leaving 23 bases between them. Per the germline V gene, CDR1 is LNHDA and CDR2 is SQIVND (reference sequence). The CDR3 loop spans 17 amino acids.